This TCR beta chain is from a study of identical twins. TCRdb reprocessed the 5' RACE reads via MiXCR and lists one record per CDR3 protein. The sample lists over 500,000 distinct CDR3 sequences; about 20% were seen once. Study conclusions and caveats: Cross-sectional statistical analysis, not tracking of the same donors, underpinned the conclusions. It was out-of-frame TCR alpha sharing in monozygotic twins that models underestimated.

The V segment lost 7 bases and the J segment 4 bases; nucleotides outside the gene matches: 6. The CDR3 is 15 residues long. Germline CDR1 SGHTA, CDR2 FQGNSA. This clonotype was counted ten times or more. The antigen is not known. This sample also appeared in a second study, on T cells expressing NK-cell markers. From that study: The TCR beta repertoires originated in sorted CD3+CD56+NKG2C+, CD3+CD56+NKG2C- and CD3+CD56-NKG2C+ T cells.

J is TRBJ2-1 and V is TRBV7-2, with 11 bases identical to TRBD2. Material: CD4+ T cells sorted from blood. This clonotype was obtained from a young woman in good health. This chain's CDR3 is CASTLGTSGYNEQFF. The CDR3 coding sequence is TGTGCCAGCACCCTCGGGACTAGCGGATACAATGAGCAGTTCTTC.